The clone carrying this T cell receptor beta chain appeared a single time. TCRdb analysed the 5' RACE reads with MiXCR anew, one entry per CDR3 protein. This table has almost 250,000 distinct CDR3 sequences, 30% to 40% appearing once. These data are taken from a study of CD8 T cells in ankylosing spondylitis. Trimming removed 5 bases from V and 4 bases from J; junction bases left unmatched: 3. The CDR3 is 14 amino acids. The sequenced material came from blood, either unsorted or a sorted T cell fraction (not recorded which). The clonotype originates from a male donor with ankylosing spondylitis or in good health (not recorded which). The chain employs TRBV12-3 or TRBV12-4 and TRBJ1-2; 11 bases match TRBD1. CDR3 DNA: TGTGCCAGCAGTCCCGGGACAGGGGGCTATGGCTACACCTTC. Translating gives CASSPGTGGYGYTF.